The 30 T cell receptor beta chains in this list originate from one sample, sequenced in a study of shared clonotypes between healthy human individuals. It was CD45RO-negative cells, positively selected for CCR7, that made up naive CD8 cells, with terminally differentiated effector memory CD45RA+ cells excluded. Assay: immunoSEQ multiplex PCR; the TCRdb copy retains only in-frame clones and omits some. The sample consists of more than 500,000 clones, 85% to 95% of them appearing once. The sample comprised naive CD8+ T cells sorted from blood. The receptors were sampled from a woman aged 25 to 45 in good health.

CDR3 residues: CASSIGQGVSYGYTF. The CDR3 nucleotides read TGTGCCAGCAGCATCGGACAGGGAGTTAGCTATGGCTACACCTTC. This rearrangement joins TRBV6-5 to TRBJ1-2; 8 nucleotides align to TRBD1. CDR3 size: 15 residues. The germline gives CDR1 MNHEY, CDR2 SVGAGI. The V gene end was trimmed by 6 bases and the J gene end by 4 bases; junction bases not matched to a gene: 10.

In this sample, this clone turned up once. This chain connects TRBV28 to TRBJ2-1, with D perhaps assigned TRBD1 or TRBD2 (5 bases each). Germline lookup yields CDR1 MDHEN and CDR2 SYDVKM. The V and J ends lost 6 bases and 3 bases respectively, with 18 bases between them. This CDR3 region has 16 residues. The chain's CDR3 is CASSNSGAQIYNEQFF. The CDR3 bases are TGTGCCAGCAGCAACTCCGGGGCACAGATCTACAATGAGCAGTTCTTC.

The V gene is TRBV28, the J gene TRBJ2-7, with D possibly being TRBD2 (6 bases). Trimming pared 6 bases from V and 5 bases from J, leaving 14 bases between. The CDR3 spans 13 residues. Germline V gives CDR1 MDHEN, CDR2 SYDVKM. The CDR3 loop reads CASRPGLANEQYF. CDR3 DNA sequence: TGTGCCAGCAGACCGGGACTGGCAAACGAGCAGTACTTC.

This sequence joins TRBV6-1 and TRBJ2-1; D not resolved. Germline CDR1 is MNHNS and CDR2 is SASEGT. Trimming removed 4 bases at V and 3 bases at J, with 13 bases between. The CDR3 has 15 residues. CDR3 loop: CASSAPAPLYNEQFF. Written as DNA, the CDR3 is TGTGCCAGCAGTGCCCCAGCACCACTCTACAATGAGCAGTTCTTC.

About this clone itself: This sample includes further DNA sequences coding for the same CDR3. This chain links TRBV7-6 with TRBJ2-1; D possibly corresponds to TRBD2 (6 bases). Trimming took 3 bases from V and 1 from J, leaving 7 bases between them. The CDR3 extends over 14 amino acids. The germline V gene has CDR1 SGHVS and CDR2 FNYEAQ. CDR3 bases: TGTGCCAGCAGCTTGGCGGGGTCCTACAATGAGCAGTTCTTC. Protein product: CASSLAGSYNEQFF.

In nucleotides, the CDR3 is TGTGCCAGCAGCCCCAGTTTCTATAGCAATCAGCCCCAGCATTTT. Encoded protein: CASSPSFYSNQPQHF. This chain joins TRBV4-2 and TRBJ1-5; D ambiguous. The germline V gene has CDR1 LGHNA and CDR2 YNFKEQ. V was pared by 4 bases and J by 0 bases, with 10 bases between. CDR3 length equals 15 residues.

The chain is built from TRBV13 and TRBJ1-1; the D gene is possibly TRBD1 (5 bases). The V gene's germline CDR1 is PRHDT and CDR2 FYEKMQ (reference sequence). Trimming removed 0 bases at V and 0 bases at J, with 14 bases between. This CDR3 comprises 17 residues. In nucleotides, the CDR3 is TGTGCCAGCAGCTTAGGCCTGGGGGTTCCTATGAACACTGAAGCTTTCTTT. Translation gives CASSLGLGVPMNTEAFF.

This CDR3 reads CASSSLTGLNSGANVLTF. The CDR3 nucleotides read TGCGCCAGCAGCTCGTTGACAGGGCTCAACTCTGGGGCCAACGTCCTGACTTTC. The chain combines TRBV4-1 with TRBJ2-6, with 7 bases identical to TRBD1. Trimming removed 5 bases from V and 0 bases from J; junction bases left unmatched: 10. The CDR3 loop spans 18 amino acids. In germline, CDR1 is MGHRA, CDR2 YSYEKL.

The chain carries TRBV19 and TRBJ2-7; D tentatively reads TRBD1 or TRBD2 (6 bases each). Per the germline V gene, CDR1 is LNHDA and CDR2 is SQIVND (reference sequence). With 1 base removed from V and 3 bases from J, the gap between germline ends came to 10 bases. CDR3 length: 14 amino acids. The CDR3 reads CASSIAGAGYEQYF. CDR3 coding DNA: TGTGCCAGTAGTATAGCGGGGGCAGGCTACGAGCAGTACTTC. The complete variable domain, with remaining parts taken from reference TRBV19 and TRBJ2-7, reads DGGITQSPKYLFRKEGQNVTLSCEQNLNHDAMYWYRQDPGQGLRLIYYSQIVNDFQKGDIAEGYSVSREKKESFPLTVTSAQKNPTAFYLCASSIAGAGYEQYFGPGTRLTVT.

J is TRBJ1-1 and V is TRBV9; D perhaps matches TRBD1 (5 bases). The length of the CDR3 is 15 residues. Between the trimmed V and J ends, which lost 2 bases and 5 bases, there was a span of 16 bases. Germline lookup yields CDR1 SGDLS and CDR2 YYNGEE. Here the CDR3 reads CASSVSRGGGTEAFF. CDR3 bases: TGTGCCAGCAGCGTCTCTCGCGGTGGGGGTACTGAAGCTTTCTTT.

V and J are TRBV20-1 and TRBJ1-2; D call uncertain. This CDR3 comprises 8 residues. V lost 3 bases and J lost 9, with 2 bases in between. Looked up from germline, CDR1 is DFQATT and CDR2 is SNEGSKA (reference sequence). The CDR3 spells CSASSYTF. CDR3 in DNA: TGCAGTGCTAGTAGCTACACCTTC.

The rearrangement joins TRBV30 to TRBJ2-7; 9 positions match TRBD1. V shed 7 bases and J 7 bases; nucleotides not matched to a gene: 5. This CDR3 is built from 11 residues. CDR1 is GTSNPN and CDR2 is SVGIG in the germline V gene (reference sequence). CDR3 bases: TGTGCCTACGGACAGGGGAGGGAGCAGTACTTC. Translation gives CAYGQGREQYF.

This clone was detected once. The chain couples TRBV7-6 to TRBJ2-7, with 9 bases that match TRBD2. This CDR3 has 14 residues. Germline V gives CDR1 SGHVS, CDR2 FNYEAQ. V lost 7 bases to trimming and J lost 6 bases; unmatched junction nucleotides: 10. The DNA for the CDR3 is TGTGCCAGCACCCCGGCGGGAGGGCCTGGCGAGCAGTACTTC. Translation gives CASTPAGGPGEQYF.

The chain joins TRBV15 to TRBJ2-6; D unresolved. The germline V gene has CDR1 LNHNV and CDR2 YYDKDF (reference sequence). The V gene lost 2 bases and the J gene lost 0 bases, with 11 bases spanning the gap. CDR3 size: 17 residues. CDR3 in amino acids: CATSRLGGISGANVLTF. For the CDR3, the DNA is TGTGCCACCAGCAGACTTGGTGGGATCTCTGGGGCCAACGTCCTGACTTTC. Full variable domain (rest looked up from reference TRBV15 and TRBJ2-6): DAMVIQNPRYQVTQFGKPVTLSCSQTLNHNVMYWYQQKSSQAPKLLFHYYDKDFNNEADTPDNFQSRRPNTSFCFLDIRSPGLGDTAMYLCATSRLGGISGANVLTFGAGSRLTVL.

The chain recombines TRBV6-5 with TRBJ1-4; D possibly corresponds to TRBD1 (5 bases). Germline V gene lookup returns CDR1 MNHEY and CDR2 SVGAGI. This CDR3 spans 16 amino acids. Trimming pared 0 bases from V and 0 bases from J, leaving 8 bases between. The CDR3 DNA is TGTGCCAGCAGTTACTCCACAGGAGCAACTAATGAAAAACTGTTTTTT. It translates to CASSYSTGATNEKLFF.

CDR3 in amino acids: CASSLEGVGTEAFF. In DNA, the CDR3 is TGTGCCAGCAGCTTAGAGGGGGTAGGAACTGAAGCTTTCTTT. This chain connects TRBV7-6 to TRBJ1-1, with D possibly TRBD1 on 6 matching bases. V was clipped by 1 base and J by 5 bases, with 11 bases between them. Looked up from germline, CDR1 is SGHVS and CDR2 is FNYEAQ. The CDR3 runs to 14 residues.

The gene calls are TRBV6-5 and TRBJ1-2; 8 bases match TRBD1. This CDR3 has 13 amino acids. Germline CDR1 is MNHEY and CDR2 is SVGAGI. Trimming removed 6 bases from V and 4 bases from J; junction bases left unmatched: 4. The CDR3 DNA is TGTGCCAGCAGGAAGGACAGGGTCTATGGCTACACCTTC. This codes for CASRKDRVYGYTF.

The chain uses TRBV13 and TRBJ2-1; the match to TRBD2 covers 8 bases. The CDR3 has 15 amino acids. After removal of 3 bases from V and 6 bases from J, the junction contained 7 bases not matched to a gene. Germline V gene sequence: CDR1 PRHDT, CDR2 FYEKMQ (reference sequence). CDR3 sequence: CASSLRTSRINEQFF. The CDR3 bases are TGTGCCAGCAGCTTGAGGACTAGCCGAATCAATGAGCAGTTCTTC.

V is TRBV27 and J is TRBJ1-1; a weak D match, TRBD1 (5 bases). Germline values: CDR1 MNHEY, CDR2 SMNVEV (reference sequence). The V gene lost 5 bases and the J gene lost 2 bases, with 12 bases spanning the gap. The CDR3 has 14 amino acids. The CDR3 DNA follows: TGTGCCAGCAGTCTGGGGGACTATAACACTGAAGCTTTCTTT. Encoded protein: CASSLGDYNTEAFF.

The genes are TRBV13 and TRBJ1-1, with unresolved D. This CDR3 has 17 amino acids. V lost 5 bases and J lost 5, with 24 bases in between. CDR1 and CDR2 from the germline V gene are PRHDT and FYEKMQ (reference sequence). Written as DNA, the CDR3 is TGTGCCAGCAGCCCGCGCCCGGGATATGAGTTGAGTACTGAAGCTTTCTTT. This sequence encodes CASSPRPGYELSTEAFF.

This chain uses TRBV18 with TRBJ1-3; D uncertain. The CDR3 spans 13 residues. Germline V gene lookup returns CDR1 KGHSH and CDR2 LQKENI. Between the trimmed V and J ends, which lost 2 bases and 0 bases, there was a span of 2 bases. The CDR3 protein is CASSPDSGNTIYF. The DNA of the CDR3 is TGTGCCAGCTCACCAGACTCTGGAAACACCATATATTTT.

This clone was counted once. V is TRBV2 and J is TRBJ2-7, with 16 bases aligning to TRBD2. V lost 7 bases to trimming and J lost 3 bases; unmatched junction nucleotides: 6. This CDR3 contains 16 residues. Germline lookup yields CDR1 SNHLY and CDR2 FYNNEI. The CDR3 coding sequence is TGTGCCAGCACGGGGACTAGCGGGAGGGTAGACTACGAGCAGTACTTC. It specifies CASTGTSGRVDYEQYF.

This chain links TRBV19 with TRBJ2-5, with TRBD1 identical over 9 bases. The J call is in doubt because the DNA end fits TRBJ2-7 better. This CDR3 is 19 amino acids long. Germline V lookup: CDR1 LNHDA, CDR2 SQIVND (reference sequence). The CDR3: CASSLTGTGSHFPSYEQYF. CDR3 nucleotide sequence: TGTGCCAGTAGTTTAACCGGGACAGGGTCTCACTTCCCAAGCTACGAGCAGTACTTC.

The rearrangement joins TRBV7-9 to TRBJ2-1; 7 bases agree with TRBD2. CDR3 length: 15 residues. The V segment lost 6 bases and the J segment 8 bases; nucleotides outside the gene matches: 13. CDR1 and CDR2 from the germline V gene are SEHNR and FQNEAQ (reference sequence). In nucleotides, the CDR3 is TGTGCCAGCAGTAAGTCGGGCGGGAGTTACTATGAGCAGTTCTTC. This codes for CASSKSGGSYYEQFF.

The chain joins TRBV5-5 to TRBJ2-7; unclear D gene. V was trimmed by 2 bases and J by 3 bases, leaving 12 bases between them. The CDR3 extends over 14 amino acids. Germline V gene lookup returns CDR1 SGHKS and CDR2 YYEKEE (reference sequence). CDR3 in DNA: TGTGCCAGCAGCTTCCTACCCGGCCACTACGAGCAGTACTTC. Translating gives CASSFLPGHYEQYF.

The chain recombines TRBV9 with TRBJ2-1; TRBD2 might be the D (6 bases). V was trimmed by 4 bases and J by 5 bases, leaving 16 bases between them. Germline V gene sequence: CDR1 SGDLS, CDR2 YYNGEE. The CDR3 has 15 residues. For the CDR3, the DNA is TGTGCCAGCAGCCGCGGGACTGCGGGCCACAATGAGCAGTTCTTC. This gives the protein CASSRGTAGHNEQFF.

The chain is built from TRBV14 and TRBJ1-2; 7 bases align to TRBD1. After removal of 0 bases from V and 13 bases from J, the junction contained 5 bases not matched to a gene. Germline loops: CDR1 SGHDN, CDR2 FVKESK. The CDR3 length is 12 residues. The DNA for the CDR3 is TGTGCCAGCAGCCAAGATTGGACAGGACGCACCTTC. Amino acids: CASSQDWTGRTF. The full variable domain, completed using reference TRBV14 and TRBJ1-2, is EAGVTQFPSHSVIEKGQTVTLRCDPISGHDNLYWYRRVMGKEIKFLLHFVKESKQDESGMPNNRFLAERTGGTYSTLKVQPAELEDSGVYFCASSQDWTGRTFGSGTRLTVV.

The chain recombines TRBV28 with TRBJ2-3, with a tentative D call TRBD2 (6 bases). V lost 4 bases to trimming and J lost 2 bases, with 13 bases between them. Germline lookup yields CDR1 MDHEN and CDR2 SYDVKM. CDR3 length: 15 residues. In DNA form, the CDR3 reads TGTGCCAGCAGTTCCATAGCGGTTCTCACAGATACGCAGTATTTT. Residues: CASSSIAVLTDTQYF.

In its sample, this clone was seen a few times. The chain carries TRBV19 and TRBJ1-3; no reliable D call. The CDR3 spans 14 residues. Germline CDR1 and CDR2: LNHDA and SQIVND (reference sequence). V lost 2 bases, J lost 2 bases, and 7 bases lay in between. The CDR3 here is CASSILVTGNTIYF. The CDR3 DNA reads as TGTGCCAGTAGTATATTGGTCACTGGAAACACCATATATTTT.

The rearrangement links TRBV10-2 to TRBJ2-1, with D tentatively TRBD2 (7 bases). Germline V gives CDR1 WSHSY, CDR2 SAAADI. V lost 4 bases to trimming and J lost 4 bases, with 14 bases between them. The CDR3 length is 15 residues. DNA of the CDR3: TGCGCCAGCAGTGTGGAGGGAGGGGGTTACAATGAGCAGTTCTTC. Protein sequence: CASSVEGGGYNEQFF.